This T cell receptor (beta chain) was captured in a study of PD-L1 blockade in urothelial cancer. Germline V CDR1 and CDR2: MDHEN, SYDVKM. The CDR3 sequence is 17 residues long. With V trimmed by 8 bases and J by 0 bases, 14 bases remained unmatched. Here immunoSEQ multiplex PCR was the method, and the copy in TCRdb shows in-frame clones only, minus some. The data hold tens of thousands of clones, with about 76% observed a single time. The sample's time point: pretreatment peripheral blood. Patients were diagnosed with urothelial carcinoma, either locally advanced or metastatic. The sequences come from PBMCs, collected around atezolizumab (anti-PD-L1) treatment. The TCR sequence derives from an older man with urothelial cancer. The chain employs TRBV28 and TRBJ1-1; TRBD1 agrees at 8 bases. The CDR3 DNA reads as TGTGCCAGCGGGAACAGGGGGTGGCCCGCTATGAACACTGAAGCTTTCTTT. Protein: CASGNRGWPAMNTEAFF.